This T cell receptor beta chain was documented in a study of shared clonotypes between healthy human individuals. As regards this clone: Its antigen is still unknown.

The study's findings and limits: Clonotype sharing among donors likely depends on sequencing depth.

Data came from immunoSEQ multiplex PCR; TCRdb stores just in-frame clones and leaves some out. The sample holds roughly 500,000 clones, 90% to 96% seen once. CDR3 length: 13 amino acids. Germline V gene sequence: CDR1 MDHEN, CDR2 SYDVKM. The V end was cut by 7 bases, the J end by 4 bases, with 11 bases between. The receptor comes from a woman in her 30s in good health. This chain joins TRBV28 and TRBJ2-1; no definite D call. The specimen sequenced was naive CD4+ T cells sorted from blood. Subset here: CD45RA+ positively selected. The CDR3 region has the DNA TGTGCCAGCAATCTACTCCGGTACAATGAGCAGTTCTTC. It encodes CASNLLRYNEQFF.